Here is one T cell receptor beta chain with its context. Its antigen is currently unknown. The CDR3 is 15 residues long. CDR1 is SGDLS and CDR2 is YYNGEE in the germline V gene. V was pared by 2 bases and J by 4 bases, with 4 bases of the junction left unmatched. An overlapping HIV-1 Gag peptide pool stimulated these cells at 1 ug/peptide/mL. CD40L-negative CD69-negative CD45RO-high memory CD4+ T cells were sorted as populations depleted of antigen-responding cells. The data were obtained in a study of persistence of HIV-infected CD4 T cells. The wider study: Suppressive ART had lasted a median of about 8 years. Study conclusions and caveats: CMV- and Gag-responding cells had lower TCRbeta richness than CD3/CD28-responding cells. Degenerate expanded CDR3beta sequences were enriched among CMV- and Gag-responding cells.

Sequencing used immunoSEQ version 4 in survey mode. Assay used: immunoSEQ multiplex PCR; TCRdb lists only in-frame clones, some missing. The table records 64,000 or so clones, over 60% of them present only once. This material consisted of CD4+ T cells sorted from PBMCs after approximately 20-hour stimulation, taken from a patient who received antiretroviral therapy. The clonotype originates from an adult man with HIV who was CMV-seropositive. The chain couples TRBV9 to TRBJ2-1; TRBD2 matches at 9 bases. DNA of the CDR3: TGTGCCAGCAGCGTTCCGGCGGGGGGGTACAATGAGCAGTTCTTC. Its translation is CASSVPAGGYNEQFF.